Listed below are T cell receptor beta chains from one sample, sequenced in a study of T cell repertoires in cytomegalovirus infection. For these TCRs, the target antigens are not known. TCRdb reprocessed the reads with MiXCR, giving one entry per CDR3 protein. The table records some 900,000 distinct CDR3 sequences, 32% of them present only once. Sample: cultured CD8+ T cells from PBMCs, taken from culture after CMV antigen stimulation. Source of these receptors: a human donor in good health (CMV status not recorded). Some clones in this sample may be carry-over from other donors' samples. CDR3s include the opening cysteine and the closing phenylalanine or tryptophan. D genes are given only for firm matches. Only some rows state a clone size, as once, few, many or a class for expanded clones.

>TRBV29-1|-|-|TRBJ2-7|12
CSVEGHSREQYF
TGCAGCGTTGAGGGACATTCGAGGGAGCAGTACTTC
>TRBV7-4|-|-|TRBJ1-5|14
CASSGDLSKQPQHF
TGTGCCAGCAGCGGCGACCTTAGCAAACAGCCCCAGCATTTT
>TRBV5-5|-|few|TRBJ2-2|17
CASSQLLAQPNTGELFF
TGTGCCAGCAGCCAGCTCCTAGCCCAACCGAACACCGGGGAGCTGTTTTTT
>TRBV6-5|-|few|TRBJ2-4|14
CASSYSGSAHIQYF
TGTGCCAGCAGTTACTCGGGTAGCGCGCACATTCAGTACTTC
>TRBV6-5|-|-|TRBJ1-2|15
CASSYGPGRNDGYTF
TGTGCCAGCAGTTACGGGCCAGGGCGCAATGATGGCTACACCTTC
>TRBV7-2|TRBD1|many|TRBJ1-5|14
CASSSGQSNQPQHF
TGTGCCAGCAGCTCGGGACAGAGCAATCAGCCCCAGCATTTT
>TRBV7-6|-|-|TRBJ2-4|21
CASSSIVGSTVTEGAKNIQYF
TGTGCCAGCAGCTCTATAGTCGGATCGACAGTTACCGAGGGGGCCAAAAACATTCAGTACTTC
>TRBV7-7|-|-|TRBJ1-1|13
CASSFRANTEAFF
TGTGCTAGCAGCTTTAGAGCGAACACTGAAGCTTTCTTT
>TRBV11-2|TRBD2|few|TRBJ2-1|18
CASSLVSGGALSYNEQFF
TGTGCCAGCAGCTTAGTTAGCGGGGGGGCCTTGTCCTACAATGAGCAGTTCTTC
>TRBV27|-|many|TRBJ1-2|14
CASSFRRGGGGYTF
TGTGCCAGCAGTTTCCGCCGGGGTGGGGGTGGCTACACCTTC
>TRBV7-9|-|few|TRBJ1-2|14
CASSLDIRGYGYTF
TGTGCCAGCAGCTTAGACATCCGAGGTTACGGCTACACCTTC
>TRBV7-8|-|many|TRBJ2-2|15
CASSLVRRTPPKLFF
TGTGCCAGCAGCTTAGTCCGCAGGACCCCGCCAAAGCTGTTTTTT
>TRBV12-3/TRBV12-4|-|-|TRBJ1-5|14
CASSLRQGIQPQHF
TGTGCCAGCAGTTTAAGGCAGGGCATCCAGCCCCAGCATTTT
>TRBV4-3|TRBD1|-|TRBJ2-1|18
CASSQDSPGTGIDNEQFF
TGCGCCAGCAGCCAAGATTCCCCCGGGACAGGGATAGACAATGAGCAGTTCTTC
>TRBV6-2/TRBV6-3|-|-|TRBJ1-2|13
CASRYRVKDGYTF
TGTGCCAGCAGATACAGGGTAAAAGACGGCTACACCTTC
>TRBV7-9|-|few|TRBJ1-2|14
CASSLDRTDRGYTF
TGTGCCAGCAGCTTAGACCGGACCGATAGGGGCTACACCTTC
>TRBV6-1|-|-|TRBJ1-1|11
CAINVPTEAFF
TGTGCCATCAATGTACCGACCGAAGCTTTCTTT
>TRBV20-1|-|once|TRBJ2-1|16
CSARLFSADPRRNQFF
TGCAGTGCTAGACTATTCTCCGCGGACCCACGCCGGAATCAGTTCTTC